The rows below give T cell receptor beta chains drawn from one sample of a study of T cell changes during pregnancy in multiple sclerosis. The repertoire was sequenced with immunoSEQ multiplex PCR; TCRdb's copy has only in-frame clones and lacks some. The sample consists of about 110,000 clones, more than 85% of them appearing once. The source was peripheral blood, collected after pregnancy. The receptors come from a female donor with multiple sclerosis, enrolled in a pregnancy study. Each CDR3 is given with its conserved first and last residue. Fields, in order: J gene, V gene, CDR3 length, D gene, clone size, CDR3 protein, CDR3 DNA. The D gene is left open where the match is weak. Expanded clones get a size class; other rows say once, few or many, or leave the size out.

j_gene: TRBJ2-1; v_gene: TRBV5-1; len: 13; d_gene: NA; abundance: once; CDR3aa: CASSLGSYNEQFF; CDR3nt: TGCGCCAGCAGCCTAGGGAGCTACAATGAGCAGTTCTTC
j_gene: TRBJ1-6; v_gene: TRBV7-9; len: 15; d_gene: TRBD1; abundance: NA; CDR3aa: CASSFGGTGGSPLHF; CDR3nt: TGTGCCAGCAGCTTTGGAGGGACAGGTGGATCACCCCTCCACTTT
j_gene: TRBJ1-2; v_gene: TRBV28; len: 12; d_gene: NA; abundance: NA; CDR3aa: CASSLLAYGYTF; CDR3nt: TGTGCCAGCAGTTTATTGGCCTATGGCTACACCTTC
j_gene: TRBJ1-6; v_gene: TRBV7-9; len: 15; d_gene: TRBD1; abundance: NA; CDR3aa: CASSSLGQGNSPLHF; CDR3nt: TGTGCCAGCAGCTCTCTCGGACAGGGGAATTCACCCCTCCACTTT
j_gene: TRBJ1-4; v_gene: TRBV5-6; len: 15; d_gene: NA; abundance: NA; CDR3aa: CASSDTGSTNEKLFF; CDR3nt: TGTGCCAGCAGCGATACAGGGTCAACTAATGAAAAACTGTTTTTT
j_gene: TRBJ1-1; v_gene: TRBV18; len: 12; d_gene: NA; abundance: many; CDR3aa: CASSTVNTEAFF; CDR3nt: TGTGCCAGCTCAACGGTGAACACTGAAGCTTTCTTT
j_gene: TRBJ2-3; v_gene: TRBV6-5; len: 14; d_gene: TRBD1; abundance: once; CDR3aa: CASRSTGGADTQYF; CDR3nt: TGTGCCAGCAGATCAACAGGGGGCGCAGATACGCAGTATTTT
j_gene: TRBJ2-7; v_gene: TRBV6-5; len: 14; d_gene: NA; abundance: NA; CDR3aa: CASSYRGRYNEQYF; CDR3nt: TGTGCCAGCAGTTACAGGGGAAGGTATAACGAGCAGTACTTC
j_gene: TRBJ2-1; v_gene: TRBV9; len: 14; d_gene: TRBD1; abundance: NA; CDR3aa: CASSLTGTDIEQFF; CDR3nt: TGTGCCAGCAGCTTGACCGGGACAGACATTGAGCAGTTCTTC
j_gene: TRBJ2-1; v_gene: TRBV2; len: 15; d_gene: NA; abundance: NA; CDR3aa: CASSSPREGGDEQFF; CDR3nt: TGTGCCAGCAGTTCCCCTAGGGAGGGGGGCGATGAGCAGTTCTTC
j_gene: TRBJ2-3; v_gene: TRBV13; len: 16; d_gene: TRBD2; abundance: NA; CDR3aa: CASSQPGLGVRDTQYF; CDR3nt: TGTGCCAGCAGCCAGCCGGGACTAGGAGTTCGGGATACGCAGTATTTT
j_gene: TRBJ2-7; v_gene: TRBV5-1; len: 17; d_gene: TRBD2; abundance: NA; CDR3aa: CASSLARLAGEFYEQYF; CDR3nt: TGCGCCAGCAGCTTGGCACGACTAGCGGGGGAGTTCTACGAGCAGTACTTC
j_gene: TRBJ1-1; v_gene: TRBV5-1; len: 15; d_gene: TRBD1; abundance: NA; CDR3aa: CASSTSTGLNTEAFF; CDR3nt: TGCGCCAGCAGCACCTCGACAGGGTTGAACACTGAAGCTTTCTTT
j_gene: TRBJ1-2; v_gene: TRBV13; len: 15; d_gene: TRBD1; abundance: NA; CDR3aa: CASSIGTGGIYGYTF; CDR3nt: TGTGCCAGCAGCATCGGGACAGGGGGCATCTATGGCTACACCTTC
j_gene: TRBJ2-1; v_gene: TRBV19; len: 15; d_gene: TRBD2; abundance: NA; CDR3aa: CASSIMASGGYEQFF; CDR3nt: TGTGCCAGTAGTATCATGGCTAGCGGGGGCTATGAGCAGTTCTTC
j_gene: TRBJ2-7; v_gene: TRBV30; len: 13; d_gene: TRBD1; abundance: NA; CDR3aa: CAWTGGESYEQYF; CDR3nt: TGTGCCTGGACAGGGGGCGAGTCCTACGAGCAGTACTTC
j_gene: TRBJ1-1; v_gene: TRBV4-1; len: 15; d_gene: TRBD1; abundance: NA; CDR3aa: CASSHFPLGTGEAFF; CDR3nt: TGCGCCAGCAGCCATTTCCCTTTGGGGACAGGGGAAGCTTTCTTT